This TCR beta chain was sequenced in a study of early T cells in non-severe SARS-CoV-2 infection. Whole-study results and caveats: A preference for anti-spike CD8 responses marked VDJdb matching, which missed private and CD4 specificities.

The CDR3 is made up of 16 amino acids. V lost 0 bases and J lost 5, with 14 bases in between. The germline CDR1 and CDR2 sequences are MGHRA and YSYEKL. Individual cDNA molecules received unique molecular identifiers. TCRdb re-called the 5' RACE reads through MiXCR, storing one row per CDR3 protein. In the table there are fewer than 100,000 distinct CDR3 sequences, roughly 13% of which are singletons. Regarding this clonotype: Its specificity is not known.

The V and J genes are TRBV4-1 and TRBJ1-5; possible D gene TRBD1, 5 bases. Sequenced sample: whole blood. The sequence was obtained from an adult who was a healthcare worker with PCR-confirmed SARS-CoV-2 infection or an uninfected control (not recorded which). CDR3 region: CASSQDPGLEYQPQHF. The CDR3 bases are TGCGCCAGCAGCCAAGACCCAGGGTTGGAGTATCAGCCCCAGCATTTT.